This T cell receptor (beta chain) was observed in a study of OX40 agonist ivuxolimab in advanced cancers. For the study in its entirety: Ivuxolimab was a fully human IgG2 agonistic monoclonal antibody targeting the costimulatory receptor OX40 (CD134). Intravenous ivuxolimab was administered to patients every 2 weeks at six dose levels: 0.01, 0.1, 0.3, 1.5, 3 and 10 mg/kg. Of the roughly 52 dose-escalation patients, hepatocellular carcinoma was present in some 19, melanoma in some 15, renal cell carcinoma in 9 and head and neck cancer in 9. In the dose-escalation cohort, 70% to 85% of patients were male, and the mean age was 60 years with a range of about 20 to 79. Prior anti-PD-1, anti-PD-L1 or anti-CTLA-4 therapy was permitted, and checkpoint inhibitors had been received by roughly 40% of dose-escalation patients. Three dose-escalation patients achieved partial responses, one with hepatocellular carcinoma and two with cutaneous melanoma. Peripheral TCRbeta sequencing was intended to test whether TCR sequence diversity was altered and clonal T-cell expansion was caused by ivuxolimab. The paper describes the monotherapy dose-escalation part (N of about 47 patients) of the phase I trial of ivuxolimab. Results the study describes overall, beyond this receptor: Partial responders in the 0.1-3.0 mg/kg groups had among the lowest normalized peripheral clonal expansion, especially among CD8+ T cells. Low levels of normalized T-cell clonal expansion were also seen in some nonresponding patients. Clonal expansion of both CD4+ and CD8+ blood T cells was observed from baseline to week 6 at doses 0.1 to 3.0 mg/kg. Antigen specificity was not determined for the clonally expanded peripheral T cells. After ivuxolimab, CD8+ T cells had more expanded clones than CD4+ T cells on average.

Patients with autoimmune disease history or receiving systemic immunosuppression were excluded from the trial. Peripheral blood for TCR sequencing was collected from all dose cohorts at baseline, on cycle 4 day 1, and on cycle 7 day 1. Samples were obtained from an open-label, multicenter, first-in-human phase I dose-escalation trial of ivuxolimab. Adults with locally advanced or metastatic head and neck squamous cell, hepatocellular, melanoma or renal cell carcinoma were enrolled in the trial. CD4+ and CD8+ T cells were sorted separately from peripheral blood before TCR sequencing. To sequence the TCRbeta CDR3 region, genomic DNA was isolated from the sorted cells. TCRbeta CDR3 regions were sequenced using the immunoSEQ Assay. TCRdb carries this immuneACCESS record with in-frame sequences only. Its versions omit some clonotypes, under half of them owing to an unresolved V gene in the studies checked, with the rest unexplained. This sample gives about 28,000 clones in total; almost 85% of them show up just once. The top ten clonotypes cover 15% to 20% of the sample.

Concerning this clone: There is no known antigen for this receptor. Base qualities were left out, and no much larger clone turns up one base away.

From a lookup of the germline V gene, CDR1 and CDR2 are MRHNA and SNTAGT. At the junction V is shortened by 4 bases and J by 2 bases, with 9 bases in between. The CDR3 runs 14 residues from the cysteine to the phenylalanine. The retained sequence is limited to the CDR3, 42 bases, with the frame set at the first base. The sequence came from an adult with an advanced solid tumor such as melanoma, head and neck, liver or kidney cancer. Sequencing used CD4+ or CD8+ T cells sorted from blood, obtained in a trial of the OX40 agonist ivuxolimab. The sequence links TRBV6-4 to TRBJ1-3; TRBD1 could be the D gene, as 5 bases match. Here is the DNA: TGTGCCAGCAGTGGGGGGAGGGCTGGAAACACCATATATTTT. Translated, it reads CASSGGRAGNTIYF.